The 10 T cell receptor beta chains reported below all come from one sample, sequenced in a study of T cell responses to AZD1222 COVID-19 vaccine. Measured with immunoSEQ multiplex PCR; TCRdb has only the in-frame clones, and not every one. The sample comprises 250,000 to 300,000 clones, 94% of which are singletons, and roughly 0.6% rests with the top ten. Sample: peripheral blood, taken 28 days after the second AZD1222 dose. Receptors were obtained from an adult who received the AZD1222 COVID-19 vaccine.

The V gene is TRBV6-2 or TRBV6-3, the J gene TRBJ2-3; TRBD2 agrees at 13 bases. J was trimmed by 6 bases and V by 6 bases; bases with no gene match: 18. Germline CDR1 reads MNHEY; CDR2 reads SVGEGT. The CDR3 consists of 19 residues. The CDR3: CASSRPTGLAGDPGDTQYF. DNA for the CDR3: TGTGCCAGCAGCCGACCTACAGGACTAGCGGGGGACCCAGGGGATACGCAGTATTTT.

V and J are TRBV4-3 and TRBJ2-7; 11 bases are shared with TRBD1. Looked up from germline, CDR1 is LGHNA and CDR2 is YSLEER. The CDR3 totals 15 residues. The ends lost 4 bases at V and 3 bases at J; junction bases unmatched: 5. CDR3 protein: CASSPRTGGVYEQYF. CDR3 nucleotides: TGCGCCAGCAGCCCTAGGACAGGGGGCGTCTACGAGCAGTACTTC.

The CDR3 sequence: CASSLTPSGILHF. The CDR3, as DNA: TGTGCCAGCAGCCTGACCCCATCGGGGATCCTCCACTTT. This chain uses TRBV12-3 or TRBV12-4 with TRBJ1-6; no clear D gene. V dropped 6 bases and J dropped 15 bases, with 18 bases sitting between them. The CDR3 runs 13 residues.

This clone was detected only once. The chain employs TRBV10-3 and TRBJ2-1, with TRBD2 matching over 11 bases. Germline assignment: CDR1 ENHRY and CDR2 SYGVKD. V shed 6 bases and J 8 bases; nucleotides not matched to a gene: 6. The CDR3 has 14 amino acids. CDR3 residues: CAIRPSGGMDEQFF. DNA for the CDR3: TGTGCCATCAGGCCTAGCGGGGGGATGGATGAGCAGTTCTTC.

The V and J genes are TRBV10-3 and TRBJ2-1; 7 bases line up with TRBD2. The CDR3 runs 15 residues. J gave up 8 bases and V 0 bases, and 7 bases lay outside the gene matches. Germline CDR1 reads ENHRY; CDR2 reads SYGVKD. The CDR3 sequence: CAISESVGGSYEQFF. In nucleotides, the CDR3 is TGTGCCATCAGTGAGTCGGTGGGGGGGTCCTATGAGCAGTTCTTC.

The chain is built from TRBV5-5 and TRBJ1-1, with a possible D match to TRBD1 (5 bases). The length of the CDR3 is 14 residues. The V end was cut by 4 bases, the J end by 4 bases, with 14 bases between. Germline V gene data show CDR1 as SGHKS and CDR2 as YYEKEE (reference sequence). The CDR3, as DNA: TGTGCCAGCAGCCCGAGGGGTCAGTCCACTGAAGCTTTCTTT. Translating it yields CASSPRGQSTEAFF.

The CDR3: CASSLFLGPSAEQYF. DNA for the CDR3: TGTGCCAGCAGTTTATTTTTAGGGCCTTCCGCTGAGCAGTACTTC. This rearrangement joins TRBV27 to TRBJ2-7; D is unresolved. From germline, CDR1 is MNHEY and CDR2 SMNVEV (reference sequence). CDR3 length equals 15 residues. The ends were cut back, 1 base at V and 7 bases at J, with 17 bases in the middle.

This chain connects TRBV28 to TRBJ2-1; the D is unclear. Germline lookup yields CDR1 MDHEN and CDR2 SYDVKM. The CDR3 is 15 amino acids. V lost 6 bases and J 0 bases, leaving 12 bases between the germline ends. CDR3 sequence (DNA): TGTGCCAGCAGGGAACGTGCTAGCTCCTACAATGAGCAGTTCTTC. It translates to CASRERASSYNEQFF.

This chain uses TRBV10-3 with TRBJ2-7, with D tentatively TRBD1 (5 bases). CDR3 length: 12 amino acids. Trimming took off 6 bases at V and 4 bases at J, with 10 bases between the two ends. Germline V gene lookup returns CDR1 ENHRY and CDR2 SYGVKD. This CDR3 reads CAIRGAGYEQYF. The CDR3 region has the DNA TGTGCCATCAGAGGGGCAGGGTACGAGCAGTACTTC.

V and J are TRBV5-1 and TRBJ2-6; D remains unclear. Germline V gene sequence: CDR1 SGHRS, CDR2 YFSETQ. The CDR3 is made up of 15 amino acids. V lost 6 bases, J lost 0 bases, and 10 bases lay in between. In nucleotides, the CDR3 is TGCGCCAGCAAGCCCCCGGGCTCTGGGGCCAACGTCCTGACTTTC. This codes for CASKPPGSGANVLTF. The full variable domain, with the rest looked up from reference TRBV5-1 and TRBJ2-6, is KAGVTQTPRYLIKTRGQQVTLSCSPISGHRSVSWYQQTPGQGLQFLFEYFSETQRNKGNFPGRFSGRQFSNSRSEMNVSTLELGDSALYLCASKPPGSGANVLTFGAGSRLTVL.